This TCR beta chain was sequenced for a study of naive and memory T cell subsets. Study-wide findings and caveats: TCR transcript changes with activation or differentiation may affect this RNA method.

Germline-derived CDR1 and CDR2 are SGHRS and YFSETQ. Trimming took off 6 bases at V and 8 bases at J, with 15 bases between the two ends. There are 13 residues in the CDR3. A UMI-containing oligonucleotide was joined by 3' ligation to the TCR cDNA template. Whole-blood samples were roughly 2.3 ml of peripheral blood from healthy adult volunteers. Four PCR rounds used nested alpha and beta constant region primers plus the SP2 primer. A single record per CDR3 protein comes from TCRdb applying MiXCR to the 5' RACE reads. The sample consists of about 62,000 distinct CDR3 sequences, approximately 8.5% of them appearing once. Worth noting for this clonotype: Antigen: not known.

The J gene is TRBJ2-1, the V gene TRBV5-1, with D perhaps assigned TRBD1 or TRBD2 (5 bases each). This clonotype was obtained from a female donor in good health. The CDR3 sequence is CASTNIGDHEQFF. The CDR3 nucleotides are TGCGCCAGCACGAACATAGGGGACCATGAGCAGTTCTTC. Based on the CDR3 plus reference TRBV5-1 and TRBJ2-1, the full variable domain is KAGVTQTPRYLIKTRGQQVTLSCSPISGHRSVSWYQQTPGQGLQFLFEYFSETQRNKGNFPGRFSGRQFSNSRSEMNVSTLELGDSALYLCASTNIGDHEQFFGPGTRLTVL.